This entry lists 8 T cell receptor beta chains sequenced from one sample in a study of response to subunit inactivated influenza vaccine. In TCRdb, the RT-PCR reads were re-called with MiXCR into one record per CDR3 protein. The data show 450,000 to 600,000 distinct CDR3 sequences, more than 7% seen once. Sequencing was performed on PBMCs from blood, taken 23 to 25 months after vaccination. The source of these receptors is a man aged 45-69 years who received an inactivated influenza vaccine.

This rearrangement joins TRBV24-1 to TRBJ2-1; 8 bases line up with TRBD2. CDR3 length equals 14 residues. Germline V gene sequence: CDR1 KGHDR, CDR2 SFDVKD. Losses at the gene ends were 9 bases for V and 9 bases for J; bases not matched to a gene: 12. This CDR3 reads CATRASGRPGEQFF. The CDR3 DNA is TGTGCCACCCGTGCTAGCGGGCGCCCCGGTGAGCAGTTCTTC.

This CDR3 reads CASSPLGAYPTYEQYF. The CDR3 coding sequence is TGTGCCAGCAGTCCCCTTGGGGCCTACCCGACCTACGAGCAGTACTTC. The chain couples TRBV28 to TRBJ2-7; D possibly corresponds to TRBD1 (5 bases). Trimming removed 5 bases from V and 2 bases from J, with 19 bases in between. This CDR3 contains 16 residues. Germline V gives CDR1 MDHEN, CDR2 SYDVKM.

This clonotype was counted many times. The genes are TRBV12-3 or TRBV12-4 and TRBJ2-4; 10 nucleotides match TRBD2. V lost 2 bases to trimming and J lost 8 bases; unmatched junction nucleotides: 9. The CDR3 totals 16 residues. CDR3 residues: CASSLQAGGPRDIQYF. The DNA for the CDR3 is TGTGCCAGCAGTTTACAAGCGGGAGGGCCTCGAGACATTCAGTACTTC.

In this sample, this clonotype turned up a few times. V usage is TRBV5-5 and J usage is TRBJ1-1, with D uncertain. Trimming took off 0 bases at V and 8 bases at J, with 11 bases between the two ends. This CDR3 is 13 amino acids long. Germline CDR1 is SGHKS and CDR2 is YYEKEE (reference sequence). The CDR3 sequence: CASSLASGWEAFF. The DNA for the CDR3 is TGTGCCAGCAGCTTGGCCTCCGGGTGGGAAGCTTTCTTT.

This clonotype came up many times. This chain joins TRBV3-1 and TRBJ1-1; no definite D call. V was pared by 0 bases and J by 0 bases, with 5 bases between. Germline V gene lookup returns CDR1 LGHDT and CDR2 YNNKEL (reference sequence). This CDR3 spans 14 amino acids. Written as DNA, the CDR3 is TGTGCCAGCAGCCAAGATGCGGTGAACACTGAAGCTTTCTTT. Protein: CASSQDAVNTEAFF.

In its sample, this clonotype was seen a few times. V and J are TRBV6-2 or TRBV6-3 and TRBJ2-2; 11 nucleotides match TRBD2. The CDR3 is made up of 16 amino acids. Per the germline V gene, CDR1 is MNHEY and CDR2 is SVGEGT. J lost 5 bases, V lost 6 bases, and 8 bases had no gene match. The DNA of the CDR3 is TGTGCCAGCAGAAGAACTAGCGGGAGCGGGACCGGGGAGCTGTTTTTT. Translation: CASRRTSGSGTGELFF.

The chain is built from TRBV7-2 and TRBJ1-1; tentative D call: TRBD1 (6 bases). Germline V gene data show CDR1 as SGHTA and CDR2 as FQGNSA. This CDR3 spans 15 amino acids. Trimming shortened V by 5 bases and J by 1 base, and 14 bases separated the two germline ends. The CDR3 spells CASSGRGASNTEAFF. DNA of the CDR3: TGTGCCAGCAGCGGAAGGGGGGCCTCGAACACTGAAGCTTTCTTT.

Ten or more counts support this clonotype. J is TRBJ2-3 and V is TRBV4-1; D is undetermined. This CDR3 contains 12 residues. The germline gives CDR1 MGHRA, CDR2 YSYEKL. Trimming removed 1 base from V and 4 bases from J, with 3 bases in between. The DNA of the CDR3 is TGCGCCAGCAGCCAAGTTGCAGATACGCAGTATTTT. It encodes CASSQVADTQYF.